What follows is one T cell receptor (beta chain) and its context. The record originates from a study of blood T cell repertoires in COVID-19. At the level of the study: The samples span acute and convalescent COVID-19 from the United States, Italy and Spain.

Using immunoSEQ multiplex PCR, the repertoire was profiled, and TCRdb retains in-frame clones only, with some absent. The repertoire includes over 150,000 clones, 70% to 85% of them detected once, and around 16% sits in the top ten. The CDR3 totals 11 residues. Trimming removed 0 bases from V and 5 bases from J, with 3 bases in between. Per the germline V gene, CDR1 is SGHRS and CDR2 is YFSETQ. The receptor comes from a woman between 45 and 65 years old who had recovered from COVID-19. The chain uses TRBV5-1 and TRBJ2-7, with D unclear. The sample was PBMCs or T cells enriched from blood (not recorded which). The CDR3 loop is CASSLEHEQYF. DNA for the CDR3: TGCGCCAGCAGCTTGGAGCACGAGCAGTACTTC.